A single sample gave rise to the 20 T cell receptor beta chains below, sequenced in a study of T cells after yellow fever vaccination. TCRdb reprocessed the 5' RACE reads with MiXCR, giving one entry per CDR3 protein. The sample yields roughly 85,000 distinct CDR3 sequences, about 14% seen once. Sequenced here: CD8+ T cells not binding an NS4B(214-222) dextramer, sorted from PBMCs, sampled approximately 20 days after the first yellow fever vaccination. The receptors were sampled from a man aged 18 to 29 who received the YFV17D yellow fever vaccine.

This clonotype appeared a few times. This sequence joins TRBV11-2 and TRBJ1-1; no firm D call. Trimming took 1 base from V and 1 from J, leaving 10 bases between them. CDR3 length: 15 amino acids. Germline CDR1 and CDR2: SGHAT and FQNNGV. CDR3 coding DNA: TGTGCCAGCAGCTTAGTGGGCCAGCAGAACACTGAAGCTTTCTTT. This gives the protein CASSLVGQQNTEAFF.

This clonotype was seen only a few times. V gene TRBV6-1 combines with J gene TRBJ2-3; TRBD2 matches at 10 bases. Germline loops: CDR1 MNHNS, CDR2 SASEGT. The ends lost 5 bases at V and 3 bases at J; junction bases unmatched: 11. This CDR3 comprises 17 residues. CDR3 in DNA: TGTGCCAGCAGTAAGGGACTAGCGCCACGAAGGACAGATACGCAGTATTTT. Its translation is CASSKGLAPRRTDTQYF.

CDR3 DNA sequence: TGTGCCAGCAGCCGGACTATTAAGGAGACCCAGTACTTC. This encodes CASSRTIKETQYF. The rearrangement joins TRBV13 to TRBJ2-5, with D perhaps TRBD2 (6 bases). With 5 bases removed from V and 5 bases from J, the gap between germline ends came to 12 bases. CDR3 length: 13 amino acids. Germline V CDR1 and CDR2: PRHDT, FYEKMQ (reference sequence).

This clonotype was detected only a few times. This chain connects TRBV4-1 to TRBJ2-7, with 7 nucleotides matching TRBD2. CDR3 length: 14 amino acids. Germline CDR1 MGHRA, CDR2 YSYEKL. The J segment lost 2 bases and the V segment lost 2 bases, leaving 3 bases of the junction unmatched. The CDR3 is CASSQTGLAYEQYF. The CDR3 DNA is TGCGCCAGCAGCCAAACTGGACTAGCCTACGAGCAGTACTTC.

This clonotype turned up a few times. The chain joins TRBV4-3 to TRBJ2-1, with 10 nucleotides matching TRBD2. CDR1 LGHNA and CDR2 YSLEER come from the germline V gene. Losses at the gene ends were 0 bases for V and 10 bases for J; bases not matched to a gene: 6. This CDR3 spans 15 amino acids. The CDR3 protein is CASSQESGGATEQFF. The CDR3 DNA reads TGCGCCAGCAGCCAAGAAAGCGGGGGGGCCACAGAGCAGTTCTTC.

The chain has TRBV7-6 and TRBJ2-7, with unresolved D. V gave up 3 bases and J gave up 4 bases, with 10 bases separating them. Germline lookup yields CDR1 SGHVS and CDR2 FNYEAQ. This CDR3 spans 13 amino acids. The CDR3 region is CASSLSPRYEQYV. DNA of the CDR3: TGTGCCAGCAGCTTGAGTCCCCGATACGAGCAGTACGTC.

This clonotype has more than one count but fewer than ten. This sequence joins TRBV9 and TRBJ2-5; 9 nucleotides match TRBD2. V was pared by 7 bases and J by 5 bases, with 12 bases of the junction left unmatched. Germline assignment: CDR1 SGDLS and CDR2 YYNGEE. The CDR3 sequence is 15 residues long. DNA of the CDR3: TGTGCCAGCGGGCTAGCGGGAACGGCTGGGGAGACCCAGTACTTC. This sequence encodes CASGLAGTAGETQYF.

The J gene is TRBJ1-2, the V gene TRBV6-1, with 7 bases lining up with TRBD1. Germline V gene data show CDR1 as MNHNS and CDR2 as SASEGT. Unmatched junction bases numbered 8, after V lost 6 bases and J lost 4 bases. This CDR3 is built from 14 residues. CDR3 in DNA: TGTGCCAGCAGCCGATACAGGGGTAGCTATGGCTACACCTTC. This codes for CASSRYRGSYGYTF.

J is TRBJ2-1 and V is TRBV7-2; TRBD2 aligns across 8 bases. Germline V gene lookup returns CDR1 SGHTA and CDR2 FQGNSA. The CDR3 has 12 amino acids. The V segment lost 11 bases and the J segment 7 bases; nucleotides outside the gene matches: 7. The CDR3 DNA reads as TGTGCCTGTACTAGCGGCCAAAATGAGCAGTTCTTC. It encodes CACTSGQNEQFF. Full variable domain (missing parts from reference TRBV7-2 and TRBJ2-1): GAGVSQSPSNKVTEKGKDVELRCDPISGHTALYWYRQSLGQGLEFLIYFQGNSAPDKSGLPSDRFSAERTGGSVSTLTIQRTQQEDSAVYLCACTSGQNEQFFGPGTRLTVL.

V usage is TRBV4-3 and J usage is TRBJ2-1; D gene uncertain. CDR1 is LGHNA and CDR2 is YSLEER in the germline V gene. V was shortened by 0 bases and J by 7 bases, with 7 bases between the two germline ends. There are 13 residues in the CDR3. CDR3: CASSQDKVNEQFF. CDR3 coding DNA: TGCGCCAGCAGCCAAGATAAGGTTAATGAGCAGTTCTTC.

The V gene is TRBV9, the J gene TRBJ2-7, with 10 bases matching TRBD1. Germline V gives CDR1 SGDLS, CDR2 YYNGEE. V dropped 2 bases and J dropped 2; count of bases not matched to a gene: 7. The CDR3 has 16 residues. CDR3 coding DNA: TGTGCCAGCAGCGTTGGGGACAGGGGCCATACCTACGAGCAGTACTTC. This sequence encodes CASSVGDRGHTYEQYF.

This clonotype has ten or more counts. V is TRBV11-2 and J is TRBJ2-1; a possible D gene is TRBD2 (5 bases). Trimming left V 2 bases short and J 1 base short, with 12 bases between. CDR1 is SGHAT, CDR2 FQNNGV, per germline. This CDR3 has 16 residues. CDR3 DNA sequence: TGTGCCAGCAGCTTAATTCCGGGAAGGTCCTACAATGAGCAGTTCTTC. Encoded protein: CASSLIPGRSYNEQFF.

The chain couples TRBV7-8 to TRBJ2-3; D not certain. Germline V gene data show CDR1 as SGHVS and CDR2 as FQNEAQ. Trimming pared 6 bases from V and 2 bases from J, leaving 12 bases between. The CDR3 has 14 residues. CDR3 DNA sequence: TGTGCCAGCAGTTGGATGAAGATCACAGATACGCAGTATTTT. Its translation is CASSWMKITDTQYF. Full variable domain (missing parts from reference TRBV7-8 and TRBJ2-3): GAGVSQSPRYKVAKRGQDVALRCDPISGHVSLFWYQQALGQGPEFLTYFQNEAQLDKSGLPSDRFFAERPEGSVSTLKIQRTQQEDSAVYLCASSWMKITDTQYFGPGTRLTVL.

A few counts support this clonotype. One end of the junction is discordant with germline, which a read error may explain. The J gene is TRBJ2-7, the V gene TRBV6-2 or TRBV6-3; D gene uncertain. Germline-derived CDR1 and CDR2 are MNHEY and SVGEGT. This CDR3 has 14 amino acids. The CDR3: CATSHRIPTYEQYF. The CDR3 bases are TGTGCCACCAGTCACCGAATCCCAACCTACGAGCAGTACTTC.

This clonotype has a handful of counts. The chain uses TRBV15 and TRBJ2-1, with a possible D match to TRBD1 (6 bases). V was clipped by 0 bases and J by 10 bases, with 13 bases between them. The CDR3 spans 14 residues. The germline CDR1 and CDR2 sequences are LNHNV and YYDKDF (reference sequence). CDR3 sequence (DNA): TGTGCCACCAGCAGAGATGAGGGGGTAGGCGAGCAGTTCTTC. Translating it yields CATSRDEGVGEQFF.

The V gene is TRBV3-1, the J gene TRBJ2-7; the D call may be TRBD1 or TRBD2 (5 bases each). In germline, CDR1 is LGHDT, CDR2 YNNKEL (reference sequence). The V gene lost 1 base and the J gene lost 3 bases, with 10 bases spanning the gap. CDR3 size: 14 residues. CDR3 residues: CASSQGSGGYEQYV. In DNA, the CDR3 is TGTGCCAGCAGCCAAGGTTCTGGGGGCTACGAGCAGTACGTC.

The V gene is TRBV7-2, the J gene TRBJ2-7, with 7 bases lining up with TRBD2. Germline V gene sequence: CDR1 SGHTA, CDR2 FQGNSA. Unmatched junction bases numbered 7, after V lost 3 bases and J lost 5 bases. This CDR3 contains 14 residues. In DNA form, the CDR3 reads TGTGCCAGCAGCTTCGGGAGGATGGGCAACGAGCAGTACTTC. Protein product: CASSFGRMGNEQYF.

At least ten counts were recorded for this clonotype. The CDR3 DNA reads TGCAGCGTCCGACTAGCGAAAATCACAGATACGCAGTATTTT. Translation gives CSVRLAKITDTQYF. This chain connects TRBV29-1 to TRBJ2-3, with 8 bases fitting TRBD2. The CDR3 length is 14 residues. The germline CDR1 and CDR2 sequences are SQVTM and ANQGSEA. Trimming cost V 6 bases and J 2 bases; bases outside gene matches: 7.

This clonotype was seen repeatedly, ten times or more. This rearrangement joins TRBV7-2 to TRBJ2-5; no firm D call. The CDR3 spans 16 residues. The ends were cut back, 2 bases at V and 7 bases at J, with 20 bases in the middle. CDR1 SGHTA and CDR2 FQGNSA come from the germline V gene. This CDR3 reads CASSLMVGHQMGTQYF. The DNA of the CDR3 is TGTGCCAGCAGCTTAATGGTGGGCCACCAAATGGGGACCCAGTACTTC.

About this clonotype itself: The CDR3 does not close with the conserved phenylalanine or tryptophan, likely indicating a read error. The DNA is left out, because the CDR3 cannot be placed on it with certainty; the CDR3 is given as TCRdb lists it. V usage is TRBV7-9 and J usage is TRBJ1-2. With termini counted, the CDR3 has 13 amino acids. The V gene's germline CDR1 is SEHNR and CDR2 FQNEAQ (reference sequence). The CDR3 loop reads CASSPPGTLSIRS.